Sequencing of this T cell receptor (beta chain) was carried out in a study of read filtering for tumor transcriptome and immune sequencing. Overall study context: Among patients, approximately 16 were male and approximately 15 female, aged about 47 to 85 (mean around 61).

This clonotype was counted only a few times. As yet, its antigen is unknown. The CDR3 spans 14 residues. The germline V gene encodes CDR1 GTSNPN and CDR2 SVGIG (reference sequence). J lost 2 bases, V lost 0 bases, and 4 bases had no gene match. From approximately 430 ng of RNA, a library with molecular barcoded alpha/delta and beta/gamma adaptors was made. TCRdb itself ran the reads through MiXCR, one entry per CDR3 protein. The sample consists of 35,000 to 50,000 distinct CDR3 sequences, roughly 20% of them appearing once. General study findings and limits: Even smaller IR-seq throughput identified most shared clonotypes.

The chain uses TRBV30 and TRBJ2-7; 7 bases align to TRBD2. The sample comprised a population of CD138-negative cells sorted from bone marrow. The source is a donor aged 40 or over with multiple myeloma. Here the CDR3 reads CAWSVSGWTYEQYF. Here the CDR3 DNA reads TGTGCCTGGAGTGTTAGCGGGTGGACCTACGAGCAGTACTTC.